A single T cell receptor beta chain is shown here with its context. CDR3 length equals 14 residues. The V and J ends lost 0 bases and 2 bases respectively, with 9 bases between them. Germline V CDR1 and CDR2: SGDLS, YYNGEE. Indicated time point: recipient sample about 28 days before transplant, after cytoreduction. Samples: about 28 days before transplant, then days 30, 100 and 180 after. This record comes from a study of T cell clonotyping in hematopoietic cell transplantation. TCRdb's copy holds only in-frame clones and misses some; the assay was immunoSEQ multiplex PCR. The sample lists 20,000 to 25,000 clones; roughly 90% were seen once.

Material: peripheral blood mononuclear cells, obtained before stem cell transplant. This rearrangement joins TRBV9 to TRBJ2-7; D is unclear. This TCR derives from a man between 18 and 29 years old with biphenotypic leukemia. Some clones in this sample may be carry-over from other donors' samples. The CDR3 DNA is TGTGCCAGCAGCGTAGCAGACGGTCCCTACGAGCAGTACTTC. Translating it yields CASSVADGPYEQYF.